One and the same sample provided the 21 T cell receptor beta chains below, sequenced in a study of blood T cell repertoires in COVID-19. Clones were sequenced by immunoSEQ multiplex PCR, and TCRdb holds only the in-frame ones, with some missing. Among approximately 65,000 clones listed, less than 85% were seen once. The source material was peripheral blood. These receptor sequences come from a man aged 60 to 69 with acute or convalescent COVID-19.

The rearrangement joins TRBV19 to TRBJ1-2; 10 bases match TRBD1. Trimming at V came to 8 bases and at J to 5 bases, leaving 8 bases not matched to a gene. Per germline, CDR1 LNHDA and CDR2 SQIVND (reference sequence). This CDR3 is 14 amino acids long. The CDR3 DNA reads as TGTGCCAGTCGTTTACCGGGACAGGGGTATGGCTACACCTTC. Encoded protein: CASRLPGQGYGYTF. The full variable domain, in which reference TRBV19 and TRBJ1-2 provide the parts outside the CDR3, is DGGITQSPKYLFRKEGQNVTLSCEQNLNHDAMYWYRQDPGQGLRLIYYSQIVNDFQKGDIAEGYSVSREKKESFPLTVTSAQKNPTAFYLCASRLPGQGYGYTFGSGTRLTVV.

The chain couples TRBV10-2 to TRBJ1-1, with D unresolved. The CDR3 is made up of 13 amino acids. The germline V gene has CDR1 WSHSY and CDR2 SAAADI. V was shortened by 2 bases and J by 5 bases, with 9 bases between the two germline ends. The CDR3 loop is CASSERGLTEAFF. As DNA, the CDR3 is TGCGCCAGCAGTGAGCGAGGGTTGACTGAAGCTTTCTTT.

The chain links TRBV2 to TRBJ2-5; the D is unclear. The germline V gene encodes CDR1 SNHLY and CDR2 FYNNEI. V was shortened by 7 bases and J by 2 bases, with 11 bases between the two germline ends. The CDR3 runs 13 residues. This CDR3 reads CASTRQPQETQYF. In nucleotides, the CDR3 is TGTGCCAGCACGAGACAACCTCAAGAGACCCAGTACTTC.

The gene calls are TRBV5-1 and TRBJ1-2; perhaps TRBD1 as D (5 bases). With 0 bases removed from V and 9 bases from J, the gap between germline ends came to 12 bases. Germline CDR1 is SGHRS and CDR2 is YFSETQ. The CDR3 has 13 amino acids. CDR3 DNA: TGCGCCAGCAGCTTGGCCGGGGGGGAAAGCTACACCTTC. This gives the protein CASSLAGGESYTF.

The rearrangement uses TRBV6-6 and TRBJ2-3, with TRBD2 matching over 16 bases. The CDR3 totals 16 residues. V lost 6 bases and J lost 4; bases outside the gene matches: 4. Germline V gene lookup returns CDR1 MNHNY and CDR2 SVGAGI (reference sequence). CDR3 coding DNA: TGTGCCAGCAGGGGACTAGCGGGAGGGAGTGCAGATACGCAGTATTTT. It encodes CASRGLAGGSADTQYF.

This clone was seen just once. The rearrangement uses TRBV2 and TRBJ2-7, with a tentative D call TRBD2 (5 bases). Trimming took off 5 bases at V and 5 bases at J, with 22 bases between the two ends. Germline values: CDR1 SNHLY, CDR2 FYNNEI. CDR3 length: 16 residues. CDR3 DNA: TGTGCCAGCAGTACGCTTGGTCCGCTTGAGGGCGACGAGCAGTACTTC. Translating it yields CASSTLGPLEGDEQYF.

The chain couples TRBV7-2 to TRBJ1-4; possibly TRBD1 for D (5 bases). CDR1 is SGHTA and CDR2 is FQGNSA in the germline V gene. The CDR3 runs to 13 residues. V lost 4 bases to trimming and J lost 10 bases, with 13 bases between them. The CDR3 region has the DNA TGTGCCAGCAGCTCATTCCAAAGGGGAAAACTGTTTTTT. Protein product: CASSSFQRGKLFF.

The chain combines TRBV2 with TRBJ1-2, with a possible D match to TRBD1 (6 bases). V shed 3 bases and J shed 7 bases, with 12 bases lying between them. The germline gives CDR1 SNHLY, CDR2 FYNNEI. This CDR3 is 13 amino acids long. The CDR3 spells CASSDGGARGYTF. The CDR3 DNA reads TGTGCCAGCAGTGATGGGGGGGCGCGTGGCTACACCTTC.

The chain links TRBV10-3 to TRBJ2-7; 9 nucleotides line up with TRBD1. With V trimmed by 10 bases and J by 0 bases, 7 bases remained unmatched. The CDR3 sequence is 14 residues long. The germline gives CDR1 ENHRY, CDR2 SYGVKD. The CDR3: CATNRDRASYEQYF. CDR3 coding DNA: TGTGCCACCAACCGGGACAGGGCCTCCTACGAGCAGTACTTC.

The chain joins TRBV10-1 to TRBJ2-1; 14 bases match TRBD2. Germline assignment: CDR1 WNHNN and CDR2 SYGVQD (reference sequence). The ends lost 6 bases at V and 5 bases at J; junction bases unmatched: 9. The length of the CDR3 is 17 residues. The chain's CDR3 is CASSAYTGLAGDNEQFF. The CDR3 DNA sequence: TGCGCCAGCAGCGCCTACACGGGACTAGCGGGAGACAATGAGCAGTTCTTC.

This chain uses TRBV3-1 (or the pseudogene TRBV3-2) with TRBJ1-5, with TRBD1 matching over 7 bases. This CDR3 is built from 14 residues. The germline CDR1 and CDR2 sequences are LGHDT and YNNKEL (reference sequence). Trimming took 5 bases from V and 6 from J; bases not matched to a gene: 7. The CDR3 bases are TGTGCCAGCAGCTCTAGGGGGCACGGTCAGCCCCAGCATTTT. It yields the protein CASSSRGHGQPQHF.

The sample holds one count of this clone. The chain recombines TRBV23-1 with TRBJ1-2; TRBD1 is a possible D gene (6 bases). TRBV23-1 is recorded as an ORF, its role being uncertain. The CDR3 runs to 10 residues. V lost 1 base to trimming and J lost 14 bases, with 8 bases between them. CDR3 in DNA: TGCGCCAGCAGTCAATGGACAGCAACCTTC. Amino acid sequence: CASSQWTATF.

DNA for the CDR3: TGTGCCAGCTCACTTAGCGAAAGTGAGGCCGATGAGCAGTTCTTC. Translating it yields CASSLSESEADEQFF. V gene TRBV18 combines with J gene TRBJ2-1; D is perhaps TRBD2 (5 bases). V lost 4 bases, J lost 8 bases, and 18 bases lay in between. The CDR3 spans 15 residues. Germline lookup yields CDR1 KGHSH and CDR2 LQKENI.

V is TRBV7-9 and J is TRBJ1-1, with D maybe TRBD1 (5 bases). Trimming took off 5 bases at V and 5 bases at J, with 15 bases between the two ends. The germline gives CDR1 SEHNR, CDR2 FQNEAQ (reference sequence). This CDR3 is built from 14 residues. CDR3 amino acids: CASSHGGMGTEAFF. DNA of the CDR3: TGTGCCAGCAGCCACGGGGGTATGGGAACTGAAGCTTTCTTT. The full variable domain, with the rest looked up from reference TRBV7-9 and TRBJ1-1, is DTGVSQNPRHKITKRGQNVTFRCDPISEHNRLYWYRQTLGQGPEFLTYFQNEAQLEKSRLLSDRFSAERPKGSFSTLEIQRTEQGDSAMYLCASSHGGMGTEAFFGQGTRLTVV.

The CDR3 DNA follows: TGTGCCAGTAGGCAGACAGGGGACTATGGCTACACCTTC. Translation gives CASRQTGDYGYTF. The genes are TRBV19 and TRBJ1-2; TRBD1 matches 8 bases. CDR1 LNHDA and CDR2 SQIVND come from the germline V gene (reference sequence). Unmatched junction bases numbered 3, after V lost 6 bases and J lost 3 bases. This CDR3 has 13 amino acids.

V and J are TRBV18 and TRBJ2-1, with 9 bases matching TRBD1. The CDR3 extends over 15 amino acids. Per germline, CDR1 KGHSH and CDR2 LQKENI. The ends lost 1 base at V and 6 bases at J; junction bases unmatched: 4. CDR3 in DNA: TGTGCCAGCTCACCACTACAGGGGGCCTCCAATGAGCAGTTCTTC. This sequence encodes CASSPLQGASNEQFF.

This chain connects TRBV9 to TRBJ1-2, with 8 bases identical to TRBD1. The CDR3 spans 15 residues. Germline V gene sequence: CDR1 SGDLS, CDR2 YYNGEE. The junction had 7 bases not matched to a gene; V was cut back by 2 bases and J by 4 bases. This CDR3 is CASSVTGARAYGYTF. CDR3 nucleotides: TGTGCCAGCAGCGTGACAGGGGCGAGGGCCTATGGCTACACCTTC.

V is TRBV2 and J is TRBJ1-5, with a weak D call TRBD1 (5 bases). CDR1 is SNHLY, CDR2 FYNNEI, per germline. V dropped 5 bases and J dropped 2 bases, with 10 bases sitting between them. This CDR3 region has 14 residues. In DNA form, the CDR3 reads TGTGCCAGCAGTCTTCAGGGTGGCAATCAGCCCCAGCATTTT. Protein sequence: CASSLQGGNQPQHF.

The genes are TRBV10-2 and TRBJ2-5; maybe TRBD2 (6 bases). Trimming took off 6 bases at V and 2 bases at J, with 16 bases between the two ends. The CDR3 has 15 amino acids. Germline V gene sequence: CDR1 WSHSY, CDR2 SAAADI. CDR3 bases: TGCGCCAGCAGCCCCAGCGGAGGGCGTCAAGAGACCCAGTACTTC. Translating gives CASSPSGGRQETQYF.

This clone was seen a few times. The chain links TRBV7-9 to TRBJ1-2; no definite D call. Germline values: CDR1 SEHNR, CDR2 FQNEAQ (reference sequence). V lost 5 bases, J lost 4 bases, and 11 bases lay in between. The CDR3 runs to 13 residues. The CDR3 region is CASSPDTFYGYTF. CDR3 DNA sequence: TGTGCCAGCAGCCCTGACACCTTCTATGGCTACACCTTC.

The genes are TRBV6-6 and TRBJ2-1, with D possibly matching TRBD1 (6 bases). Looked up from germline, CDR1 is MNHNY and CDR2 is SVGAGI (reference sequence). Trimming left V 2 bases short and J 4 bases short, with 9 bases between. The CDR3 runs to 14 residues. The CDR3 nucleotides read TGTGCCAGCAGTTACACAGGGCCATACAATGAGCAGTTCTTC. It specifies CASSYTGPYNEQFF.